Presented here are 25 T cell receptor beta chains from one specimen sequenced in a study of cytomegalovirus exposure and HLA in healthy donors. PCR primers comprised 60 Vbeta and 13 Jbeta primers. Profiled with immunoSEQ multiplex PCR; TCRdb holds only in-frame clones, not every one. The sample has fewer than 200,000 clones, 65% to 90% seen once. The sequenced sample was PBMCs. These receptors were obtained from a male donor in good health and CMV-seronegative.

This sequence joins TRBV28 and TRBJ1-2; D perhaps matches TRBD1 (6 bases). This CDR3 is built from 11 residues. Germline values: CDR1 MDHEN, CDR2 SYDVKM. V was shortened by 10 bases and J by 2 bases, with 8 bases between the two germline ends. The CDR3 DNA is TGTGCCACCACAGGGAACTATGGCTACACCTTC. This codes for CATTGNYGYTF.

This clone was detected once. This CDR3 reads CASSSEVGYEQYF. DNA for the CDR3: TGTGCCAGCAGTTCCGAGGTGGGTTACGAGCAGTACTTC. The chain is built from TRBV6-1 and TRBJ2-7; unclear D gene. Trimming left V 5 bases short and J 4 bases short, with 12 bases between. This CDR3 region has 13 residues. CDR1 and CDR2 from the germline V gene are MNHNS and SASEGT.

The genes are TRBV6-1 and TRBJ1-5; 8 bases match TRBD1. V lost 5 bases to trimming and J lost 7 bases; unmatched junction nucleotides: 4. This CDR3 has 13 amino acids. The germline V gene has CDR1 MNHNS and CDR2 SASEGT. The CDR3 sequence: CASSTDRGQPQHF. The DNA for the CDR3 is TGTGCCAGCAGTACAGACAGGGGACAGCCCCAGCATTTT.

The rearrangement uses TRBV4-1 and TRBJ2-3; maybe TRBD1 (6 bases). The ends were cut back, 0 bases at V and 5 bases at J, with 21 bases in the middle. Germline CDR1 is MGHRA and CDR2 is YSYEKL. The CDR3 runs to 18 residues. In DNA, the CDR3 is TGCGCCAGCAGCCAAGATCGTAACCCGTCAGGGGCAGAAGATACGCAGTATTTT. Its protein is CASSQDRNPSGAEDTQYF.

The CDR3 reads CASSAGGDDTGELFF. The DNA of the CDR3 is TGTGCCAGCAGTGCGGGGGGGGACGACACCGGGGAGCTGTTTTTT. The V call is TRBV11-3, the J call TRBJ2-2; TRBD2 aligns across 9 bases. CDR3 length: 15 amino acids. Germline lookup yields CDR1 SGHNT and CDR2 YENEEA. Trimming cost V 6 bases and J 3 bases; bases outside gene matches: 5.

This chain connects TRBV29-1 to TRBJ2-5, with a possible D match to TRBD2 (5 bases). The CDR3 length is 13 residues. Germline CDR1 SQVTM, CDR2 ANQGSEA. Trimming shortened V by 6 bases and J by 11 bases, and 22 bases separated the two germline ends. The CDR3: CSVAPVSGLGQYF. CDR3 bases: TGCAGCGTGGCCCCTGTAAGCGGCCTTGGTCAGTACTTC.

V usage is TRBV5-1 and J usage is TRBJ1-2; 10 positions agree with TRBD1. This CDR3 has 15 residues. The J segment lost 8 bases and the V segment lost 0 bases, leaving 7 bases of the junction unmatched. Germline-derived CDR1 and CDR2 are SGHRS and YFSETQ. The CDR3 is CASSLDLGQGNGYTF. As DNA, the CDR3 is TGCGCCAGCAGCTTGGATTTGGGACAGGGGAACGGCTACACCTTC. Full variable domain (rest looked up from reference TRBV5-1 and TRBJ1-2): KAGVTQTPRYLIKTRGQQVTLSCSPISGHRSVSWYQQTPGQGLQFLFEYFSETQRNKGNFPGRFSGRQFSNSRSEMNVSTLELGDSALYLCASSLDLGQGNGYTFGSGTRLTVV.

The rearrangement joins TRBV11-3 to TRBJ2-3; possible D gene TRBD2, 5 bases. The length of the CDR3 is 14 residues. The V gene's germline CDR1 is SGHNT and CDR2 YENEEA. V lost 5 bases, J lost 6 bases, and 15 bases lay in between. The CDR3 region has the DNA TGTGCCAGCAGCCTAGGCTTCAGCGGCGATACGCAGTATTTT. As protein: CASSLGFSGDTQYF.

The rearrangement links TRBV6-1 to TRBJ1-1, with 8 bases lining up with TRBD1. Trimming cost V 4 bases and J 1 base; bases outside gene matches: 5. Germline loops: CDR1 MNHNS, CDR2 SASEGT. This CDR3 region has 15 residues. As DNA, the CDR3 is TGTGCCAGCAGTGGCCAGGGGGCTGAGAACACTGAAGCTTTCTTT. Protein: CASSGQGAENTEAFF.

The chain combines TRBV5-1 with TRBJ1-3; 9 bases map to TRBD1. This CDR3 comprises 16 residues. The ends lost 0 bases at V and 4 bases at J; junction bases unmatched: 5. Germline V lookup: CDR1 SGHRS, CDR2 YFSETQ. CDR3 sequence: CASSLGGQGSGNTIYF. The CDR3 bases are TGCGCCAGCAGCTTGGGGGGACAGGGTTCCGGAAACACCATATATTTT.

This clone turned up a few times. The chain employs TRBV11-3 and TRBJ2-3; D may be TRBD1 (5 bases). The V and J ends lost 4 bases and 0 bases respectively, with 8 bases between them. This CDR3 has 14 amino acids. Per the germline V gene, CDR1 is SGHNT and CDR2 is YENEEA. The CDR3, as DNA: TGTGCCAGCAGCTGGGGCAGGAGCACAGATACGCAGTATTTT. This codes for CASSWGRSTDTQYF.

This clone was counted a single time. The chain joins TRBV27 to TRBJ2-1, with D perhaps TRBD1 (5 bases). Germline loops: CDR1 MNHEY, CDR2 SMNVEV (reference sequence). The CDR3 spans 15 residues. Trimming took 3 bases from V and 7 from J, leaving 16 bases between them. The CDR3 nucleotides are TGTGCCAGCAGTTTTCAGGGTTCAATCGTGAATGAGCAGTTCTTC. This codes for CASSFQGSIVNEQFF.

This clone was counted once. The chain couples TRBV7-9 to TRBJ2-7; 12 positions match TRBD1. The CDR3 length is 17 residues. V shed 5 bases, J shed 3 bases, and the junction held 11 bases outside the gene matches. CDR1 SEHNR and CDR2 FQNEAQ come from the germline V gene (reference sequence). The CDR3 sequence is CASSTRDRGLFFYEQYF. In nucleotides, the CDR3 is TGTGCCAGCAGCACCCGGGACAGGGGGCTCTTTTTCTACGAGCAGTACTTC.

V usage is TRBV10-3 and J usage is TRBJ2-3, with a tentative D call TRBD2 (5 bases). The CDR3 has 13 amino acids. Trimming shortened V by 0 bases and J by 9 bases, and 10 bases separated the two germline ends. Germline V gene lookup returns CDR1 ENHRY and CDR2 SYGVKD. The CDR3 bases are TGTGCCATCAGTGAGTCAGGTCGGGAAACGCAGTATTTT. Translation gives CAISESGRETQYF.

This chain connects TRBV7-2 to TRBJ2-7; TRBD2 matches at 8 bases. V was clipped by 6 bases and J by 6 bases; unmatched bases: 10. The length of the CDR3 is 14 residues. The germline gives CDR1 SGHTA, CDR2 FQGNSA. CDR3: CASSWGLVVGEQYF. Written as DNA, the CDR3 is TGTGCCAGCAGTTGGGGACTAGTAGTCGGCGAGCAGTACTTC.

This sequence joins TRBV2 and TRBJ1-2, with 8 bases matching TRBD1. The J segment lost 2 bases and the V segment lost 5 bases, leaving 4 bases of the junction unmatched. The germline gives CDR1 SNHLY, CDR2 FYNNEI. The CDR3 is 14 residues long. In nucleotides, the CDR3 is TGTGCCAGCAGTACACGACAGGGGAACTATGGCTACACCTTC. It codes for CASSTRQGNYGYTF.

CDR3 sequence reads: CTSPREVYNEQFF. CDR3 nucleotide sequence: TGCACCAGCCCCCGGGAGGTTTACAATGAGCAGTTCTTC. The rearrangement uses TRBV1 and TRBJ2-1; TRBD2 was called by the table and not checked on the DNA. TRBV1 is shown as a pseudogene. The CDR3 has 13 amino acids.

The chain uses TRBV5-1 and TRBJ2-7, with TRBD2 matching 8 bases. The V gene end was trimmed by 4 bases and the J gene end by 3 bases; junction bases not matched to a gene: 6. CDR3 length: 14 amino acids. From germline, CDR1 is SGHRS and CDR2 YFSETQ. The CDR3 spells CASSVGGGIYEQYF. CDR3 coding DNA: TGCGCCAGCAGCGTCGGGGGGGGGATCTACGAGCAGTACTTC.

The gene calls are TRBV6-4 and TRBJ1-2, with no clear D. Trimming took 0 bases from V and 7 from J, leaving 9 bases between them. Germline values: CDR1 MRHNA, CDR2 SNTAGT. The CDR3 spans 13 residues. The CDR3 loop reads CASSDSGGGGYTF. The DNA for the CDR3 is TGTGCCAGCAGTGACTCAGGTGGCGGTGGCTACACCTTC.

The rearrangement links TRBV10-2 to TRBJ1-4, with TRBD1 identical over 10 bases. This CDR3 spans 15 amino acids. Per the germline V gene, CDR1 is WSHSY and CDR2 is SAAADI. J gave up 8 bases and V 7 bases, and 10 bases lay outside the gene matches. DNA for the CDR3: TGCGCCAGCATGCGGGACAGGGGAGAATACGAAAAACTGTTTTTT. Its translation: CASMRDRGEYEKLFF.

This clone came up a few times. The chain uses TRBV10-3 and TRBJ1-6, with D possibly TRBD1 on 5 matching bases. Trimming cost V 6 bases and J 5 bases, with 11 bases left between them. The CDR3 spans 14 residues. The germline CDR1 and CDR2 sequences are ENHRY and SYGVKD. In DNA form, the CDR3 reads TGTGCCATCAGCACCCGGGGGGATAATTCACCCCTCCACTTT. Amino acids: CAISTRGDNSPLHF.

This clone was detected only a few times. The V gene is TRBV4-2, the J gene TRBJ1-2; no firm D call. Germline V lookup: CDR1 LGHNA, CDR2 YNFKEQ. V was shortened by 4 bases and J by 5 bases, with 14 bases between the two germline ends. The CDR3 runs 14 residues. CDR3 DNA sequence: TGTGCCAGCAGCCCTAGGGTGGACTCATATGGCTACACCTTC. Translated, it gives CASSPRVDSYGYTF.

V and J are TRBV5-6 and TRBJ2-3, with D possibly being TRBD2 (6 bases). Germline V gives CDR1 SGHDT, CDR2 YYEEEE. V was shortened by 1 base and J by 0 bases, with 15 bases between the two germline ends. CDR3 length: 17 amino acids. In DNA, the CDR3 is TGTGCCAGCAGCTTGTATCGTCTAGCGCTTAGCACAGATACGCAGTATTTT. It translates to CASSLYRLALSTDTQYF.

The chain combines TRBV27 with TRBJ2-5, with 10 bases that match TRBD2. This CDR3 is built from 15 residues. V lost 2 bases, J lost 7 bases, and 7 bases stayed unmatched. The germline V gene encodes CDR1 MNHEY and CDR2 SMNVEV (reference sequence). The CDR3 loop reads CASSLIAGGFGTQYF. In DNA form, the CDR3 reads TGTGCCAGCAGTTTAATAGCGGGGGGCTTCGGGACCCAGTACTTC.

Comment on this clone: The sample has other DNA sequences that encode this CDR3 too. The rearrangement joins TRBV13 to TRBJ2-7, with TRBD1 matching 10 bases. This CDR3 region has 15 residues. Trimming took 5 bases from V and 2 from J; bases not matched to a gene: 6. Germline V gives CDR1 PRHDT, CDR2 FYEKMQ (reference sequence). For the CDR3, the DNA is TGTGCCAGCAGCGCCGGGACAGGGGCCCCCTACGAGCAGTACTTC. Its translation: CASSAGTGAPYEQYF.